These 10 T cell receptor beta chains were sequenced from one sample in a study of T cells in Graves' hyperthyroidism and ophthalmopathy (dated by TCRdb to between 2019 and 2020). Library construction relied on multiplex PCR. TCRdb shows the sequencer as Illumina HiSeq 2000. Amplification of TCR beta CDR3 regions was carried out from RNA transcripts. A first-round RT-PCR of the TCR CDR3 used the HTBI primer set with the Qiagen OneStep RT-PCR kit. The public reads were reprocessed in TCRdb via fastp at Q25 and MiXCR, keeping in-frame beta chains. Rows are unified per CDR3 protein, each entry keeping the most common DNA and genes. Recorded for this sample are approximately 400,000 distinct CDR3 sequences; approximately 15% of them occurred a single time. Less than 20% of the sample is held by the ten biggest clonotypes. The sequencing input was blood. Receptors were obtained from a woman in her thirties with Graves' ophthalmopathy.

In this sample, this clonotype turned up many times. The chain is built from TRBV6-1 and TRBJ2-5, with D perhaps TRBD1 (6 bases). The CDR3 is 17 residues long. The V and J ends lost 6 bases and 5 bases respectively, with 25 bases between them. Per the germline V gene, CDR1 is MNHNS and CDR2 is SASEGT. CDR3 nucleotides: TGTGCCAGCAGCTATCGAAAGACAACAGGGACGGGGGAGACCCAGTACTTC. It encodes CASSYRKTTGTGETQYF.

At least ten counts were recorded for this clonotype. The J gene is TRBJ2-1, the V gene TRBV5-6; D not resolved. This CDR3 contains 14 residues. V was cut by 3 bases and J by 5 bases, with 12 bases left in between. The germline V gene has CDR1 SGHDT and CDR2 YYEEEE. The CDR3, as DNA: TGTGCCAGCAGCTCCCTAGTATTGGACAATGAGCAGTTCTTC. It codes for CASSSLVLDNEQFF.

This clonotype was counted many times. The chain combines TRBV11-2 with TRBJ2-7; D is unresolved. Trimming took 7 bases from V and 6 from J, leaving 16 bases between them. CDR3 length equals 13 residues. The germline CDR1 and CDR2 sequences are SGHAT and FQNNGV. CDR3 sequence reads: CASTQYSLSEQYF. The CDR3, as DNA: TGTGCCAGCACCCAGTATAGCCTCTCCGAGCAGTACTTC.

There are many counts of this clonotype. The chain employs TRBV7-3 and TRBJ2-7; a weak D match, TRBD1 (5 bases). The V end lost 0 bases, the J end lost 3 bases, and 6 bases lay between the germline ends. The CDR3 is 13 amino acids. Germline loops: CDR1 SGHTA, CDR2 FQGTGA. The CDR3 region is CASSLTQGYEQYF. DNA for the CDR3: TGTGCCAGCAGCTTAACGCAGGGCTACGAGCAGTACTTC.

The V call is TRBV27, the J call TRBJ2-7; D gene uncertain. V lost 1 base and J lost 5, with 12 bases in between. This CDR3 region has 14 residues. Germline assignment: CDR1 MNHEY and CDR2 SMNVEV (reference sequence). CDR3 nucleotides: TGTGCCAGCAGTTTATATACCTCAGTAGACGAGCAGTACTTC. It translates to CASSLYTSVDEQYF.

This clonotype was seen at least ten times. The chain employs TRBV6-1 and TRBJ1-2, with TRBD1 matching 8 bases. This CDR3 has 15 amino acids. Trimming at V came to 6 bases and at J to 4 bases, leaving 10 bases not matched to a gene. Germline lookup yields CDR1 MNHNS and CDR2 SASEGT. The CDR3, as DNA: TGTGCCAGCAGCTCGCGGGACAGGCTTTTCTATGGCTACACCTTC. Translation gives CASSSRDRLFYGYTF.

The chain links TRBV19 to TRBJ1-4; D is possibly TRBD1 (5 bases). The V gene's germline CDR1 is LNHDA and CDR2 SQIVND (reference sequence). This CDR3 contains 13 residues. V lost 8 bases to trimming and J lost 8 bases, with 15 bases between them. The CDR3 protein is CASADAGVEKLFF. CDR3 DNA sequence: TGTGCCAGTGCGGACGCGGGGGTAGAAAAACTGTTTTTT.

As regards this clonotype: The junction does not match germline at one end; this may be a read error. This sequence joins TRBV2 and TRBJ2-5; 14 nucleotides line up with TRBD2. Looked up from germline, CDR1 is SNHLY and CDR2 is FYNNEI. This CDR3 contains 16 residues. CDR3 coding DNA: TGTGCCAGCAGGCAGACGGGACTAGCGGGGGAGCTGGAATTGGACTTC. Its translation is CASRQTGLAGELELDF.

This clonotype was seen many times. V gene TRBV10-2 combines with J gene TRBJ2-7; a possible D gene is TRBD2 (5 bases). Germline loops: CDR1 WSHSY, CDR2 SAAADI. The CDR3 is 11 amino acids. V lost 6 bases and J lost 5, with 8 bases in between. The CDR3 DNA sequence: TGCGCCAGCAGCCCCGGGGACGAGCAGTACTTC. This translates into CASSPGDEQYF.

This clonotype was counted at least ten times. The J gene is TRBJ1-2, the V gene TRBV20-1; no reliable D call. This CDR3 has 14 residues. Germline V CDR1 and CDR2: DFQATT, SNEGSKA (reference sequence). The germline V and J ends were trimmed by 0 bases and 7 bases, with 15 bases remaining between them. DNA for the CDR3: TGCAGTGCTAGAGATGCATATTTAAGAGGTGGCTACACCTTC. Translated, it gives CSARDAYLRGGYTF.